This T cell receptor (beta chain) was found in a study of CD8 T cells in Susac syndrome. Across the whole study: Sequenced Susac syndrome patients included roughly six with clinically active disease and under 10 in remission.

With random hexamers, reverse transcription was performed on roughly 0.45 to 1 ug of RNA. A multiplex approach, immunoSEQ multiplex PCR, amplified TCR beta CDR3 across 54 Vbeta and 13 Jbeta. One entry per CDR3 protein, called by TCRdb with MiXCR from the immunoSEQ multiplex PCR reads. Altogether approximately 190,000 distinct CDR3 sequences are present, around 95% being singletons, with the ten largest covering roughly 0.093%. V lost 0 bases, J lost 5 bases, and 17 bases lay in between. The CDR3 spans 16 residues. Germline CDR1 reads DFQATT; CDR2 reads SNEGSKA (reference sequence). The chain recombines TRBV20-1 with TRBJ2-1; the D is unclear. The material sequenced was CD4+ T cells from PBMCs. The TCR originated in a human donor with Susac syndrome. The CDR3: CSARDPTLAHNNEQFF. The CDR3 coding sequence is TGCAGTGCTAGAGATCCCACCTTGGCCCACAACAATGAGCAGTTCTTC.